This TCR beta chain was profiled in a study of blood T cell repertoires in COVID-19. About the research overall: COVID-19 samples collected from the United States, Italy and Spain covered acute and convalescent phases. The analysed material was cDNA or gDNA that came from T cells, B-cell-depleted T cells, or PBMCs.

In the study's own analysis: Nucleated cell number was recorded as an estimate derived from reference gene primer amplification. Libraries were prepared by immunoSEQ multiplex PCR; TCRdb keeps only in-frame clonotypes and omits some of them. The V and J calls and clone size were taken over from that table, and D and trimming were inferred from the DNA. The sample has about 200,000 clones, 80% to 90% seen once. The CDR3 length is 12 residues. V was pared by 3 bases and J by 8 bases, with 13 bases between. Germline V gene data show CDR1 as DFQATT and CDR2 as SNEGSKA (reference sequence). The source of this sequence is a woman in her 70s with active or convalescent COVID-19. This chain connects TRBV20-1 to TRBJ1-2; no clear D gene. The sequenced sample consisted of peripheral blood. CDR3 coding DNA: TGCAGTGCTAGTGGCGGAGCCCTAGGCTACACCTTC. Its translation: CSASGGALGYTF.